Each of the 26 T cell receptor beta chains below was sequenced from the same sample in a study of blood T cell repertoires in COVID-19. This table comes from immunoSEQ multiplex PCR, and its TCRdb copy is limited to in-frame clones, with some not included. Of 150,000 to 200,000 clones listed, around four fifths were seen once; the top ten hold roughly 15%. Sequencing used peripheral blood. Every receptor here comes from a woman aged 70-85 years with COVID-19, enrolled during active disease.

The chain employs TRBV15 and TRBJ2-5; D possibly corresponds to TRBD1 (5 bases). Germline assignment: CDR1 LNHNV and CDR2 YYDKDF (reference sequence). The CDR3 consists of 15 residues. V was pared by 6 bases and J by 1 base, with 15 bases between. The chain's CDR3 is CATSRGVGSQETQYF. The DNA of the CDR3 is TGTGCCACCAGTAGGGGTGTGGGCTCCCAAGAGACCCAGTACTTC.

The gene calls are TRBV6-5 and TRBJ1-2; perhaps TRBD1 as D (6 bases). The V end was cut by 5 bases, the J end by 8 bases, with 12 bases between. Germline-derived CDR1 and CDR2 are MNHEY and SVGAGI. The CDR3 spans 12 residues. The CDR3 bases are TGTGCCAGCAGTACGACAGGCGGCGGCTACACCTTC. It encodes CASSTTGGGYTF.

The CDR3, as DNA: TGTGCCAGCAGCCAAGGGAGTGTGGAGACCCAGTACTTC. Translating it yields CASSQGSVETQYF. This chain connects TRBV3-1 (or the pseudogene TRBV3-2) to TRBJ2-5; D is uncertain. This CDR3 contains 13 residues. The germline gives CDR1 LGHDT, CDR2 YNNKEL (reference sequence). Between the trimmed V and J ends, which lost 1 base and 5 bases, there was a span of 8 bases.

The chain employs TRBV7-6 and TRBJ1-5; 7 bases agree with TRBD1. V shed 4 bases and J 7 bases; nucleotides not matched to a gene: 13. The CDR3 extends over 16 amino acids. Germline CDR1 is SGHVS and CDR2 is FNYEAQ. The CDR3 here is CASSSSTGDENQPQHF. Here the CDR3 DNA reads TGTGCCAGCAGCTCCAGCACAGGGGACGAGAACCAGCCCCAGCATTTT.

This clone showed up just once. The V gene is TRBV28, the J gene TRBJ1-1, with TRBD1 identical over 8 bases. CDR3 length: 12 amino acids. CDR1 and CDR2 from the germline V gene are MDHEN and SYDVKM. V shed 6 bases, J shed 10 bases, and the junction held 7 bases outside the gene matches. In DNA form, the CDR3 reads TGTGCCAGCAGGCAGGGACAGGTTCTAGCTTTCTTT. It yields the protein CASRQGQVLAFF. Full variable domain (rest looked up from reference TRBV28 and TRBJ1-1): DVKVTQSSRYLVKRTGEKVFLECVQDMDHENMFWYRQDPGLGLRLIYFSYDVKMKEKGDIPEGYSVSREKKERFSLILESASTNQTSMYLCASRQGQVLAFFGQGTRLTVV.

The genes are TRBV19 and TRBJ2-2; 8 bases match TRBD1. V was clipped by 2 bases and J by 7 bases; unmatched bases: 9. Per the germline V gene, CDR1 is LNHDA and CDR2 is SQIVND (reference sequence). This CDR3 spans 16 amino acids. In DNA, the CDR3 is TGTGCCAGTAGTATAAATCTGGGACAGGACGACGGGGAGCTGTTTTTT. Its protein is CASSINLGQDDGELFF.

In its sample, this clone was seen a few times. This rearrangement joins TRBV5-1 to TRBJ1-1; D unresolved. There are 15 residues in the CDR3. CDR1 and CDR2 (germline): SGHRS, YFSETQ. Trimming pared 7 bases from V and 5 bases from J, leaving 21 bases between. CDR3 DNA sequence: TGCGCCAGCCGGAGGGAGCGGGGAGATGATACTGAAGCTTTCTTT. This translates into CASRRERGDDTEAFF.

The chain uses TRBV5-5 and TRBJ2-3, with a weak D call TRBD1 (6 bases). The V gene lost 1 base and the J gene lost 0 bases, with 12 bases spanning the gap. Germline-derived CDR1 and CDR2 are SGHKS and YYEKEE (reference sequence). The CDR3 runs to 16 residues. The DNA for the CDR3 is TGTGCCAGCAGCTTGTCCGGGACACCTAGCACAGATACGCAGTATTTT. Its protein is CASSLSGTPSTDTQYF. Complete variable domain (other parts from reference TRBV5-5 and TRBJ2-3): DAGVTQSPTHLIKTRGQQVTLRCSPISGHKSVSWYQQVLGQGPQFIFQYYEKEERGRGNFPDRFSARQFPNYSSELNVNALLLGDSALYLCASSLSGTPSTDTQYFGPGTRLTVL.

In its sample, this clone was seen once. The gene calls are TRBV4-2 and TRBJ1-5; 9 positions agree with TRBD1. Unmatched junction bases numbered 0, after V lost 4 bases and J lost 5 bases. There are 13 residues in the CDR3. In germline, CDR1 is LGHNA, CDR2 YNFKEQ. Here the CDR3 DNA reads TGTGCCAGCAGCCGACAGGGGGATCAGCCCCAGCATTTT. Its protein is CASSRQGDQPQHF.

This clone occurred many times. The chain combines TRBV15 with TRBJ1-6; 9 bases agree with TRBD1. Germline CDR1 reads LNHNV; CDR2 reads YYDKDF (reference sequence). The CDR3 totals 15 residues. V lost 5 bases to trimming and J lost 8 bases; unmatched junction nucleotides: 7. CDR3 DNA sequence: TGTGCCACCAGCGTAGGGAGGACAGGGGATTCACCCCTCCACTTT. Translated: CATSVGRTGDSPLHF.

The chain recombines TRBV28 with TRBJ2-5, with TRBD2 matching 13 bases. From germline, CDR1 is MDHEN and CDR2 SYDVKM. V was clipped by 2 bases and J by 2 bases; unmatched bases: 5. This CDR3 is built from 17 residues. Here the CDR3 reads CASSLVSTSGGQETQYF. CDR3 nucleotides: TGTGCCAGCAGTTTAGTATCGACTAGCGGGGGGCAAGAGACCCAGTACTTC.

The V call is TRBV7-4, the J call TRBJ1-2; TRBD1 matches 11 bases. Germline loops: CDR1 SGHVT, CDR2 SQSDAQ. V gave up 3 bases and J gave up 5 bases; unmatched junction bases: 14. The CDR3 length is 18 residues. CDR3 DNA: TGTGCCAGCAGCTTTTTCCGGGACAGGGGGAGGGTGAGGTATGGCTACACCTTC. It translates to CASSFFRDRGRVRYGYTF.

J is TRBJ2-7 and V is TRBV28; the D gene is possibly TRBD2 (6 bases). CDR1 is MDHEN, CDR2 SYDVKM, per germline. The V end lost 7 bases, the J end lost 6 bases, and 22 bases lay between the germline ends. CDR3 length equals 15 residues. The chain's CDR3 is CASITTGLQSGEQYF. The CDR3 DNA is TGTGCCAGCATTACAACGGGACTCCAGAGCGGCGAGCAGTACTTC.

The chain carries TRBV11-2 and TRBJ1-5, with unresolved D. The CDR3 runs 14 residues. The V and J ends lost 1 base and 8 bases respectively, with 12 bases between them. The germline CDR1 and CDR2 sequences are SGHAT and FQNNGV. The CDR3 DNA follows: TGTGCCAGCAGCTTAGGTGGCGGCCAAGAGCCCCAGCATTTT. Translating gives CASSLGGGQEPQHF.

The rearrangement uses TRBV27 and TRBJ1-5; D is undetermined. The V end was cut by 2 bases, the J end by 3 bases, with 8 bases between. Germline CDR1 and CDR2: MNHEY and SMNVEV (reference sequence). The CDR3 is 14 amino acids. The CDR3: CASSLHGINQPQHF. As DNA, the CDR3 is TGTGCCAGCAGTTTACACGGTATCAATCAGCCCCAGCATTTT.

The gene calls are TRBV6-5 and TRBJ2-2; 9 bases are a match to TRBD1. Germline V CDR1 and CDR2: MNHEY, SVGAGI. The CDR3 is made up of 15 amino acids. J lost 5 bases, V lost 11 bases, and 12 bases had no gene match. The CDR3: CAVAPGQGRTGELFF. The CDR3 bases are TGTGCCGTCGCCCCCGGACAGGGGAGAACCGGGGAGCTGTTTTTT.

This rearrangement joins TRBV2 to TRBJ1-2, with 9 bases fitting TRBD1. The length of the CDR3 is 14 residues. V was pared by 5 bases and J by 2 bases, with 3 bases of the junction left unmatched. CDR1 SNHLY and CDR2 FYNNEI come from the germline V gene. The CDR3 loop is CASSPDRGNYGYTF. CDR3 coding DNA: TGTGCCAGCAGTCCGGACAGGGGAAACTATGGCTACACCTTC.

With regard to this clone: Other DNA sequences in the sample encode the same CDR3. The J gene is TRBJ1-2, the V gene TRBV5-6, with D possibly being TRBD1 (5 bases). This CDR3 is built from 13 residues. CDR1 is SGHDT, CDR2 YYEEEE, per germline. Trimming pared 0 bases from V and 2 bases from J, leaving 5 bases between. The CDR3 loop reads CASSLGQNYGYTF. CDR3 DNA sequence: TGTGCCAGCAGCTTGGGACAGAACTATGGCTACACCTTC.

The chain joins TRBV9 to TRBJ2-1; possibly TRBD2 for D (5 bases). Germline CDR1 SGDLS, CDR2 YYNGEE. The CDR3 spans 12 residues. The V and J ends lost 0 bases and 13 bases respectively, with 11 bases between them. CDR3 in DNA: TGTGCCAGCAGCGTAGTAAGCGGAGTCCAGTTCTTC. It is translated as CASSVVSGVQFF.

V is TRBV12-5 and J is TRBJ1-4; D may be TRBD1 (5 bases). This CDR3 has 14 residues. Germline V gene data show CDR1 as LGHNT and CDR2 as FRNRAP. The ends were cut back, 3 bases at V and 7 bases at J, with 12 bases in the middle. In DNA, the CDR3 is TGTGCTAGTGGTTTCGAGATGGGGGGTGAAAAACTGTTTTTT. It codes for CASGFEMGGEKLFF.

The CDR3, as DNA: TGTGCCAGCGGGATAGGGACAGGGACGAACACTGAAGCTTTCTTT. Its translation is CASGIGTGTNTEAFF. The gene calls are TRBV6-5 and TRBJ1-1; 9 bases line up with TRBD1. V gave up 8 bases and J gave up 1 base; unmatched junction bases: 8. This CDR3 has 15 residues. Germline V gives CDR1 MNHEY, CDR2 SVGAGI.

The V gene is TRBV2, the J gene TRBJ1-5, with 7 bases aligning to TRBD1. After removal of 3 bases from V and 5 bases from J, the junction contained 4 bases not matched to a gene. Germline lookup yields CDR1 SNHLY and CDR2 FYNNEI. This CDR3 spans 14 amino acids. CDR3 sequence: CASSDKGAHQPQHF. The CDR3 DNA reads TGTGCCAGCAGTGATAAGGGGGCCCATCAGCCCCAGCATTTT.

The CDR3 region is CASNKPLAGDSTDTQYF. In DNA, the CDR3 is TGTGCCAGCAACAAGCCCCTAGCGGGGGACAGCACAGATACGCAGTATTTT. The chain employs TRBV28 and TRBJ2-3; TRBD2 aligns across 10 bases. The V gene end was trimmed by 7 bases and the J gene end by 0 bases; junction bases not matched to a gene: 10. Per germline, CDR1 MDHEN and CDR2 SYDVKM. CDR3 size: 17 residues.

The rearrangement joins TRBV6-2 or TRBV6-3 to TRBJ1-5; a possible D gene is TRBD1 (5 bases). The ends were cut back, 0 bases at V and 2 bases at J, with 17 bases in the middle. Germline V lookup: CDR1 MNHEY, CDR2 SVGEGT. There are 18 residues in the CDR3. CDR3 protein: CASSYSTAGNAGNQPQHF. The CDR3 DNA sequence: TGTGCCAGCAGTTACTCGACGGCAGGGAATGCGGGCAATCAGCCCCAGCATTTT.

The V call is TRBV28, the J call TRBJ1-2, with D possibly TRBD1 on 5 matching bases. Deletions cut 10 bases from V and 8 bases from J, with 17 bases between. Per germline, CDR1 MDHEN and CDR2 SYDVKM. The CDR3 contains 12 residues. CDR3 protein: CATDRGREGYTF. The CDR3 bases are TGTGCCACCGATAGGGGTCGAGAGGGCTACACCTTC.

The rearrangement uses TRBV5-6 and TRBJ2-2; 9 nucleotides match TRBD2. The junction had 3 bases not matched to a gene; V was cut back by 6 bases and J by 0 bases. The CDR3 covers 15 residues. CDR1 and CDR2 (germline): SGHDT, YYEEEE. Here the CDR3 reads CASTKRGANTGELFF. The CDR3 bases are TGTGCCAGCACCAAGCGGGGGGCGAACACCGGGGAGCTGTTTTTT.